This TCR beta chain was sequenced in a study of response to subunit inactivated influenza vaccine. This clonotype was found a few times. MiXCR was run by TCRdb on the RT-PCR reads, yielding one entry per CDR3 protein. Of more than 600,000 distinct CDR3 sequences listed, around 18% were seen once; the top ten hold around 9.9%. V gave up 2 bases and J gave up 10 bases; unmatched junction bases: 4. Germline V gene sequence: CDR1 MNHNY, CDR2 SVGAGI (reference sequence). The CDR3 sequence is 12 residues long. The chain recombines TRBV6-6 with TRBJ1-1, with TRBD1 matching 7 bases. This specimen was PBMCs from blood, taken less than 6 days after vaccination. The clonotype comes from a man in his fifties who received an inactivated influenza vaccine. The CDR3 nucleotides read TGTGCCAGCAGTTACAAGGGGGCTGGAGCTTTCTTT. This encodes CASSYKGAGAFF.